The clone carrying this T cell receptor beta chain was picked up many times. What it binds is unknown. These data are taken from a study of T-cell reconstitution after alpha-beta-depleted transplantation in children. Study-level points and caveats: As was reported, about two months after transplant, alpha-beta T cells came from several hundred expanded graft clones.

Library preparation (for TCRbeta) was performed with unique molecular identifiers. TCRdb redid the calling of the PCR reads with MiXCR, one entry per CDR3 protein. This sample has 580,000 or so distinct CDR3 sequences; 23% occur once, and the top ten carry 12% to 15%. The source is a boy younger than two who had a stem cell transplant for acute myeloid leukemia, so the T cells may come from the graft donor. The sequences come from PBMCs, mostly from graft donor cells, collected 360 days after TCRalphabeta/CD19-depleted stem cell transplant.

The CDR3 coding sequence is TGCAGCGTTGCCGTGACAGGGGGCACAGATACGCAGTATTTT. This codes for CSVAVTGGTDTQYF. The chain links TRBV29-1 to TRBJ2-3, with TRBD1 matching over 8 bases. Per the germline V gene, CDR1 is SQVTM and CDR2 is ANQGSEA. V trimming: 4 bases; J trimming: 1 base; junction bases outside the gene matches: 4. The CDR3 has 14 amino acids.